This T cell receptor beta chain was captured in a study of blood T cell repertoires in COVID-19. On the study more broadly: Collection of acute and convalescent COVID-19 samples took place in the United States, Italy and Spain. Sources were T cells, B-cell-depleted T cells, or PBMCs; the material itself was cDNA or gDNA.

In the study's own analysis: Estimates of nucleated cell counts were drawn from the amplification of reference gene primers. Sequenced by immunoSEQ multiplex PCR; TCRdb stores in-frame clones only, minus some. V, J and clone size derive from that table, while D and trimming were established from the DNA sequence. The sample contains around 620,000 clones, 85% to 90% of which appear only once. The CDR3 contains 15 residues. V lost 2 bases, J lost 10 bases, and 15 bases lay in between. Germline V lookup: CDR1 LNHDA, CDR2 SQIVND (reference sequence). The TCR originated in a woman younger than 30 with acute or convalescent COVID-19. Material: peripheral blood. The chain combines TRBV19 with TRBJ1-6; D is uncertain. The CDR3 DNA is TGTGCCAGTAGTATAATGCAGGCGGGGAAGTCACCCCTCCACTTT. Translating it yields CASSIMQAGKSPLHF. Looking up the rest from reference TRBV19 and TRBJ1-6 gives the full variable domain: DGGITQSPKYLFRKEGQNVTLSCEQNLNHDAMYWYRQDPGQGLRLIYYSQIVNDFQKGDIAEGYSVSREKKESFPLTVTSAQKNPTAFYLCASSIMQAGKSPLHFGNGTRLTVT.